This T cell receptor (beta chain) emerged from a study of T cells in Graves' hyperthyroidism and ophthalmopathy. Researchers amplified the TCR beta CDR3 regions from RNA transcripts. First-round RT-PCR with HTBI primers amplified the TCR CDR3 region. Each CDR3 protein gets one entry after TCRdb re-called the multiplex PCR reads with MiXCR. The top ten hold around a sixth of the sample, which has around 690,000 distinct CDR3 sequences, about 18% seen once. This clonotype has ten or more counts. Sequenced material: blood. The TCR sequence derives from a man aged 45-60 years with Graves' hyperthyroidism.

CDR3 region: CASSVWWTGVSQPQHF. The CDR3 DNA follows: TGTGCCAGCAGTGTTTGGTGGACAGGGGTATCTCAGCCCCAGCATTTT. The chain is built from TRBV2 and TRBJ1-5; 9 bases line up with TRBD1. This CDR3 comprises 16 residues. The germline gives CDR1 SNHLY, CDR2 FYNNEI. Trimming cost V 4 bases and J 6 bases; bases outside gene matches: 10.